The TCR beta chain described here comes from a study of T cells in Graves' hyperthyroidism and ophthalmopathy. Study-level information: The blood sample was taken at first diagnosis, before treatment began.

This clonotype was seen only a few times. Its specificity is unknown. V lost 2 bases to trimming and J lost 1 base, with 11 bases between them. CDR3 length equals 15 residues. Germline values: CDR1 SEHNR, CDR2 FQNEAQ (reference sequence). It was RNA transcripts that yielded the amplified TCR beta CDR3 regions. Researchers ran a first-round RT-PCR on the TCR CDR3 using the HTBI primer set. Via MiXCR, TCRdb re-called the multiplex PCR reads, giving one row per CDR3 protein. The table records some 760,000 distinct CDR3 sequences, 12% to 15% of them present only once. Notes on the study in general: Ophthalmopathy, as predicted by the model, came a median approximately 5.9 months after the prediction. Most clonotypes expanded in thyroid above 0.001 were likewise present in blood.

The PBMCs were taken from around 10 ml of fresh peripheral blood. The sequenced sample consisted of blood. This sequence was found in a woman between 18 and 29 years old with Graves' hyperthyroidism. This rearrangement joins TRBV7-9 to TRBJ2-5; the D gene is possibly TRBD1 (6 bases). CDR3 amino acids: CASSLTPGAQETQYF. The CDR3, as DNA: TGTGCCAGCAGCTTAACACCAGGGGCCCAAGAGACCCAGTACTTC.